This T cell receptor (beta chain) comes out of a study of blood T cell repertoires in COVID-19. The wider study: Acute-phase and convalescent COVID-19 samples originated in the United States, Italy and Spain.

Original handling: Reference gene primers were amplified, and this amplification served to estimate nucleated cell counts. TCRdb's copy holds only in-frame clones and misses some; the assay was immunoSEQ multiplex PCR. Clone size and V and J calls were adopted from that table, with D and trimming inferred from the DNA. The sample comprises roughly 250,000 clones, 70% to 90% of which are singletons, and 3.5% to 5.5% rests with the top ten. Residents of approximately 25 US areas, aged about 18 to 95 years, made up the participants. The recovered donors of Cohort 3 showed two negative PCRs, clearance, or symptom resolution. The clonotype comes from a woman in her thirties who had recovered from COVID-19. The sample comprised PBMCs or T cells enriched from blood (not recorded which).

CDR3 DNA sequence: TGTGCCAGCAGCTTTGCAGACACTGAAGCTTTCTTT. Residues: CASSFADTEAFF. This rearrangement joins TRBV5-4 to TRBJ1-1; no clear D. V lost 2 bases and J lost 3, with 5 bases in between. The CDR3 is 12 residues long. Germline values: CDR1 SGHNT, CDR2 YYREEE (reference sequence). The full variable domain, completed using reference TRBV5-4 and TRBJ1-1, is ETGVTQSPTHLIKTRGQQVTLRCSSQSGHNTVSWYQQALGQGPQFIFQYYREEENGRGNFPPRFSGLQFPNYSSELNVNALELDDSALYLCASSFADTEAFFGQGTRLTVV.